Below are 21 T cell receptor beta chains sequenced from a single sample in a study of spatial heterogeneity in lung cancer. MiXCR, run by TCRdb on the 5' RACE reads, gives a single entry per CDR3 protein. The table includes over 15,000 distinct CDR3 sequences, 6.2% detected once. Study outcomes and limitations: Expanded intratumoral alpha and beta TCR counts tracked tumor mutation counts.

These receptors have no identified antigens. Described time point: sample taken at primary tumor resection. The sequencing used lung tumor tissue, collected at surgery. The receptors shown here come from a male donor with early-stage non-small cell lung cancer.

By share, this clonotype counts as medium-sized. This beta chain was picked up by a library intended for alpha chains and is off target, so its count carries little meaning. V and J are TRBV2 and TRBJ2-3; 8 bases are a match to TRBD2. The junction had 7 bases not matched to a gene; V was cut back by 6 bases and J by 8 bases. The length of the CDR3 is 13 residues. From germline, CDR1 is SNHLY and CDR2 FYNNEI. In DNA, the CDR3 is TGTGCCAGCAGGACGGGAGGGAGGAGTACGCAGTATTTT. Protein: CASRTGGRSTQYF.

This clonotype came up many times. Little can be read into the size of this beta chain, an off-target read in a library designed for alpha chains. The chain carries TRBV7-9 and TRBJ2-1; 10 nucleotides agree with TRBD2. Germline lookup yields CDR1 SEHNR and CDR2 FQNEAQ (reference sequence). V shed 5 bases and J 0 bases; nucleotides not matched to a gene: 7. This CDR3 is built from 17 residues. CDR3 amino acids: CASSRRTSGSSYNEQFF. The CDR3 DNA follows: TGTGCCAGCAGCCGTCGGACTAGCGGATCCTCCTACAATGAGCAGTTCTTC.

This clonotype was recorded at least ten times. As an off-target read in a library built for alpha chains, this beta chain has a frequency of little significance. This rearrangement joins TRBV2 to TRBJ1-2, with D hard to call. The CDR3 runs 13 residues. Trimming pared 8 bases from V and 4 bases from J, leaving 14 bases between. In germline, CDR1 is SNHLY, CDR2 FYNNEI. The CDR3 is CASGPQLGYGYTF. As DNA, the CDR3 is TGTGCCAGCGGGCCACAGCTAGGCTATGGCTACACCTTC.

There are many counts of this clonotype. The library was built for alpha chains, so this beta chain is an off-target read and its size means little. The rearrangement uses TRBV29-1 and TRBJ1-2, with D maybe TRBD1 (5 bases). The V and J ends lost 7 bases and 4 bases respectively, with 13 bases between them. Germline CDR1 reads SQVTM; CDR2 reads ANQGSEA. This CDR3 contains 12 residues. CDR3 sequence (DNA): TGCAGCGCCCTGGCCGGGGGCTATGGCTACACCTTC. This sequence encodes CSALAGGYGYTF. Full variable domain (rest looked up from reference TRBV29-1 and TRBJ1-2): SAVISQKPSRDICQRGTSLTIQCQVDSQVTMMFWYRQQPGQSLTLIATANQGSEATYESGFVIDKFPISRPNLTFSTLTVSNMSPEDSSIYLCSALAGGYGYTFGSGTRLTVV.

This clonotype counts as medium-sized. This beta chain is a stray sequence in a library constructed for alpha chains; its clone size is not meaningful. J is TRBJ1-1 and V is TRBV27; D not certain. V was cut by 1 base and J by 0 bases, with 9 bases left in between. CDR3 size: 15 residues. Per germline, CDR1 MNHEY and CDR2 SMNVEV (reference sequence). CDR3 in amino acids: CASSLWSSMNTEAFF. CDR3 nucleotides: TGTGCCAGCAGTTTATGGTCCAGTATGAACACTGAAGCTTTCTTT.

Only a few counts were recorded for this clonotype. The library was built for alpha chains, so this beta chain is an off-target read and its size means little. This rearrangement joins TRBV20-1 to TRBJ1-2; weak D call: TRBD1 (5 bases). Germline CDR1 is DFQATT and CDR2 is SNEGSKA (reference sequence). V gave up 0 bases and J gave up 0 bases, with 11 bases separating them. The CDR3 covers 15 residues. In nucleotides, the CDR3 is TGCAGTGCTAGAGACCGACAGATAGCTAACTATGGCTACACCTTC. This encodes CSARDRQIANYGYTF.

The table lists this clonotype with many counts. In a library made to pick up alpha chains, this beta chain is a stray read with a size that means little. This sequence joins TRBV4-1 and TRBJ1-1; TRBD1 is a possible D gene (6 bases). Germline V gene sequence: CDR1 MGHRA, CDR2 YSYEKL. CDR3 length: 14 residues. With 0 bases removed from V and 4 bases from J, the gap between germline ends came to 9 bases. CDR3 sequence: CASSQEPGATEAFF. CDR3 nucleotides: TGCGCCAGCAGCCAAGAACCAGGGGCCACTGAAGCTTTCTTT.

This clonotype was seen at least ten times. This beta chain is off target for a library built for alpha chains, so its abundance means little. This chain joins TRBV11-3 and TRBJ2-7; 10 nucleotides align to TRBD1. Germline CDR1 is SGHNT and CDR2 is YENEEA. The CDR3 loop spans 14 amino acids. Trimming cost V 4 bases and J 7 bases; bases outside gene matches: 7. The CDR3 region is CASSSRQGAREQYF. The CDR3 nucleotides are TGTGCCAGCAGCTCTCGACAGGGGGCTCGTGAGCAGTACTTC.

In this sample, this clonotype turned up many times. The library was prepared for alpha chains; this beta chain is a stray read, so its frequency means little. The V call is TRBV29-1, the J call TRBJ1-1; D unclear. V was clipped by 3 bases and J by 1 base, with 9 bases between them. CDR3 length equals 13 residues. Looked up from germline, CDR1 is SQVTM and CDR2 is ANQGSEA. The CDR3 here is CSVDGKENTEAFF. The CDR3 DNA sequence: TGCAGCGTTGACGGAAAAGAGAACACTGAAGCTTTCTTT. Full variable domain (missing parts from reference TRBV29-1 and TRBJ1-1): SAVISQKPSRDICQRGTSLTIQCQVDSQVTMMFWYRQQPGQSLTLIATANQGSEATYESGFVIDKFPISRPNLTFSTLTVSNMSPEDSSIYLCSVDGKENTEAFFGQGTRLTVV.

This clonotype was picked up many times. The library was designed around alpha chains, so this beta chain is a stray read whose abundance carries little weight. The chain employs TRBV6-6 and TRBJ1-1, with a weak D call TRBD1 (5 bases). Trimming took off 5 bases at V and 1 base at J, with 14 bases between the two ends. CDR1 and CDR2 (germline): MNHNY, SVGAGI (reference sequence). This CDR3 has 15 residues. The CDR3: CASSPGGDANTEAFF. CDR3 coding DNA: TGTGCCAGCAGTCCCGGGGGGGACGCGAACACTGAAGCTTTCTTT.

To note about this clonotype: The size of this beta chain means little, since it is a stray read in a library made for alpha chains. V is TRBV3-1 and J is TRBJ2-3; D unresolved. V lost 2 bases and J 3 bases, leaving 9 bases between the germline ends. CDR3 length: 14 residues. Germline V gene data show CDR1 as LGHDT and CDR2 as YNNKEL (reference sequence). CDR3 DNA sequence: TGTGCCAGCAGCCAATCCAGAGGAACAGATACGCAGTATTTT. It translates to CASSQSRGTDTQYF.

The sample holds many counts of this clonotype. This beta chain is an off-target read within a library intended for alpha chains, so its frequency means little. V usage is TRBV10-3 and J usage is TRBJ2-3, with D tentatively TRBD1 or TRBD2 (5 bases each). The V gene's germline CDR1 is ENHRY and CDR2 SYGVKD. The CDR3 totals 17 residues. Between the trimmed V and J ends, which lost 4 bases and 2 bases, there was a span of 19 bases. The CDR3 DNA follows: TGTGCCATCAGTGGCATCGGCTTTGGGGGAGACACAGATACGCAGTATTTT. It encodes CAISGIGFGGDTDTQYF.

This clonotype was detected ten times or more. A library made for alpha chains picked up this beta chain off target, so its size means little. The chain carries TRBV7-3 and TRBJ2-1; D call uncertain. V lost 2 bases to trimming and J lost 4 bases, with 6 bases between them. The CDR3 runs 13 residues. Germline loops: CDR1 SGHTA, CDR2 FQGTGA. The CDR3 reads CASSLSRYNEQFF. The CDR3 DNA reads TGTGCCAGCAGCTTATCCAGGTACAATGAGCAGTTCTTC.

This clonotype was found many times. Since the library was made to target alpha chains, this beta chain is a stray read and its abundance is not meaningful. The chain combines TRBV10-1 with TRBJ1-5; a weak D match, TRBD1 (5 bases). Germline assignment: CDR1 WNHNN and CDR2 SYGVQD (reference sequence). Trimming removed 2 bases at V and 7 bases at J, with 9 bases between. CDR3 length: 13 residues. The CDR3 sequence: CASSEGRGQPQHF. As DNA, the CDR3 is TGCGCCAGCAGTGAGGGACGGGGCCAGCCCCAGCATTTT.

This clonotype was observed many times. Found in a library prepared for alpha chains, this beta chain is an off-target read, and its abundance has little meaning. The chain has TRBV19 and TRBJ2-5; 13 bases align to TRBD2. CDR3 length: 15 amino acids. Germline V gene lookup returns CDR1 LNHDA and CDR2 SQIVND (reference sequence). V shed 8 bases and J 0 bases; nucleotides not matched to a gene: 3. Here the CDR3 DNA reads TGTGCCAGTCGGGGGACTAGCGGGGACCAAGAGACCCAGTACTTC. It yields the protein CASRGTSGDQETQYF.

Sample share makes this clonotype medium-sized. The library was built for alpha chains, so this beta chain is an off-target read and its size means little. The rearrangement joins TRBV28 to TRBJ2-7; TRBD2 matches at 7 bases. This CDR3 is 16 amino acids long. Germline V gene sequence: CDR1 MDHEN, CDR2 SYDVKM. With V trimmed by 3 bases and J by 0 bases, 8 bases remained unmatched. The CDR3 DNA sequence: TGTGCCAGCAGTTTTCTCGCGGGAGTTCCCTCCTACGAGCAGTACTTC. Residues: CASSFLAGVPSYEQYF.

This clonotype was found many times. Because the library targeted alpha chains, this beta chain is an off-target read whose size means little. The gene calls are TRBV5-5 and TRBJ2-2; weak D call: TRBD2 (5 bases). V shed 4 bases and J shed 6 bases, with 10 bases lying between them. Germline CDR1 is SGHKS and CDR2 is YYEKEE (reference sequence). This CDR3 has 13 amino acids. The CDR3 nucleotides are TGTGCCAGCAGCACGGGGTGGCCCGGGGAGCTGTTTTTT. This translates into CASSTGWPGELFF.

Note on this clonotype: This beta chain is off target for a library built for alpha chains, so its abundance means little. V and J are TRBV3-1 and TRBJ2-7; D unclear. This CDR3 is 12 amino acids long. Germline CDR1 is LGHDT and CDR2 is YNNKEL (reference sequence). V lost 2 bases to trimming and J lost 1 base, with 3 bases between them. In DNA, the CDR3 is TGTGCCAGCAGCCAACGATCCTACGAGCAGTACTTC. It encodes CASSQRSYEQYF.

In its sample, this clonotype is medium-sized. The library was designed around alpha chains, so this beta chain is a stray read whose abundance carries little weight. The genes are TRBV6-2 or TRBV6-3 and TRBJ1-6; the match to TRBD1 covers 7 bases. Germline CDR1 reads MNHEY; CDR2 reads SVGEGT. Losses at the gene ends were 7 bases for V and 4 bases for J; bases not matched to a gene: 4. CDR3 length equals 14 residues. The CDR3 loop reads CASNPGQYNSPLHF. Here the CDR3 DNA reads TGTGCCAGCAATCCGGGACAGTATAATTCACCCCTCCACTTT.

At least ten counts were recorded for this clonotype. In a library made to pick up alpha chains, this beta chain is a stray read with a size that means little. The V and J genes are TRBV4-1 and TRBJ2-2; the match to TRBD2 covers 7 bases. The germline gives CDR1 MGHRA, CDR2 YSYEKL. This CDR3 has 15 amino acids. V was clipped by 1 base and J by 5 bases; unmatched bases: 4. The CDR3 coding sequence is TGCGCCAGCAGCCAAGGAAGGGGACTAACCGGGGAGCTGTTTTTT. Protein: CASSQGRGLTGELFF.

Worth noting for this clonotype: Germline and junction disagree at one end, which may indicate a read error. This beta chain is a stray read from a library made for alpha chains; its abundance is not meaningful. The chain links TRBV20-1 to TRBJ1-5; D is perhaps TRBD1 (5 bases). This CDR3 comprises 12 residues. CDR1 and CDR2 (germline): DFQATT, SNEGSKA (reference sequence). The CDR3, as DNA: TGCAGTGCTCCGGGACCCGATCAGCCCCAGCAATTT. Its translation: CSAPGPDQPQQF.